This T cell receptor (beta chain) comes out of a study of blood T cell repertoires in COVID-19. This CDR3 region has 14 residues. V was clipped by 2 bases and J by 1 base, with 9 bases between them. In germline, CDR1 is LNHDA, CDR2 SQIVND (reference sequence). Sequenced by immunoSEQ multiplex PCR; TCRdb stores in-frame clones only, minus some. The sample contains around 250,000 clones, about 80% of which appear only once. The chain uses TRBV19 and TRBJ2-7, with a weak D call TRBD1 (6 bases). The source of this sequence is a man aged 45-60 years with active or convalescent COVID-19. Sequencing was done on a sample of peripheral blood. The CDR3 region has the DNA TGTGCCAGTAGTATATTGGGGGCATCCTACGAGCAGTACTTC. Translating gives CASSILGASYEQYF. The whole variable domain, remainder taken from reference TRBV19 and TRBJ2-7, is DGGITQSPKYLFRKEGQNVTLSCEQNLNHDAMYWYRQDPGQGLRLIYYSQIVNDFQKGDIAEGYSVSREKKESFPLTVTSAQKNPTAFYLCASSILGASYEQYFGPGTRLTVT.